This entry is about one TCR beta chain. The sample originates from a study of technical replicates of blood from a handful of donors. Some clones are missing from TCRdb's copy, which holds only in-frame ones; the method was immunoSEQ multiplex PCR. The repertoire consists of 70,000 to 85,000 clones, with around 92% occurring once and the leading ten covering 0.42%. Trimming took off 4 bases at V and 2 bases at J, with 3 bases between the two ends. Germline-derived CDR1 and CDR2 are SGHDT and YYEEEE. This CDR3 spans 12 amino acids. This clonotype was sampled from a human donor in good health. This chain links TRBV5-6 with TRBJ2-2, with D unclear. Material: T cells isolated from PBMCs. CDR3 protein: CASSLNTGELFF. The CDR3, as DNA: TGTGCCAGCAGCCTTAACACCGGGGAGCTGTTTTTT.